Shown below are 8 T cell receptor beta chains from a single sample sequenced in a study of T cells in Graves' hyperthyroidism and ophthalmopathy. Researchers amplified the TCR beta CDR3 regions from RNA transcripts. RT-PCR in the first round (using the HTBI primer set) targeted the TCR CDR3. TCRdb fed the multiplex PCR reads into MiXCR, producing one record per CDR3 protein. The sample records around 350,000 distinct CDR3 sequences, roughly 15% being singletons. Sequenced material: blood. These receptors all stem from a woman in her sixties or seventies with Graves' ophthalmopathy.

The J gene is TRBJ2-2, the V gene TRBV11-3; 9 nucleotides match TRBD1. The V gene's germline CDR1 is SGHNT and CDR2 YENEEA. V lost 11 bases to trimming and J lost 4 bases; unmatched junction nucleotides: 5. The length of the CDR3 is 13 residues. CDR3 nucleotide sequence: TGTGCCTCGGGACAGGGTAGCACCGGGGAGCTGTTTTTT. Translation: CASGQGSTGELFF.

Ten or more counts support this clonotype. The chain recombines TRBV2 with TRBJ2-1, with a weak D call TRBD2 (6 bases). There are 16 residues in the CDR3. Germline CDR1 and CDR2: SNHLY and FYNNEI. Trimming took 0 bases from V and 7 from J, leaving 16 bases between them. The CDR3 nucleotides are TGTGCCAGCAGTGAAGCCGGGTTCGGGGGAGTTAATGAGCAGTTCTTC. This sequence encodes CASSEAGFGGVNEQFF. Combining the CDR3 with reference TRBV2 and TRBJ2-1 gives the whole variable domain EPEVTQTPSHQVTQMGQEVILRCVPISNHLYFYWYRQILGQKVEFLVSFYNNEISEKSEIFDDQFSVERPDGSNFTLKIRSTKLEDSAMYFCASSEAGFGGVNEQFFGPGTRLTVL.

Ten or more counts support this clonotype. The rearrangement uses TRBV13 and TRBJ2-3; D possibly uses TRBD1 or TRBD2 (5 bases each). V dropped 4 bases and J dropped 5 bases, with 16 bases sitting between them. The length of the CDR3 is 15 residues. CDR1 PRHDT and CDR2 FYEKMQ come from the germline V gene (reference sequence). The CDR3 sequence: CASSSYRDPLDTQYF. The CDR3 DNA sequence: TGTGCCAGCAGCTCCTACCGGGACCCACTAGATACGCAGTATTTT.

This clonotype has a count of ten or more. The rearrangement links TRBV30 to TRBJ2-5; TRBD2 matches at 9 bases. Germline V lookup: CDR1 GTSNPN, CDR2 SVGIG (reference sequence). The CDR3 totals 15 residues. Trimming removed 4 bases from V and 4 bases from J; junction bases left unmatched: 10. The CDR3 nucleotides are TGTGCCTGGAATGGCCTAGCGGGATACTCAGAGACCCAGTACTTC. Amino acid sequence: CAWNGLAGYSETQYF. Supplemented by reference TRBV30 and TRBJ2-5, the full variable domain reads SQTIHQWPATLVQPVGSPLSLECTVEGTSNPNLYWYRQAAGRGLQLLFYSVGIGQISSEVPQNLSASRPQDRQFILSSKKLLLSDSGFYLCAWNGLAGYSETQYFGPGTRLLVL.

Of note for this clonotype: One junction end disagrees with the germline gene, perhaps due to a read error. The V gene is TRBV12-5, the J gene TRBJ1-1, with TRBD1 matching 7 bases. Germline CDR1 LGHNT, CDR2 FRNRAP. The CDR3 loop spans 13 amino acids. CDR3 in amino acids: CASGAYRGTEALF. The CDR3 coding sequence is TGTGCTAGTGGCGCATACAGGGGCACTGAAGCTCTCTTT.

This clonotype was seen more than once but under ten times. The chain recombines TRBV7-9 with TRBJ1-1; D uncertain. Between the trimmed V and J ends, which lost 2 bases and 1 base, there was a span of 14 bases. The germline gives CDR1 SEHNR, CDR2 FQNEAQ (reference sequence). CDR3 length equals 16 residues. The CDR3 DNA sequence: TGTGCCAGCAGCTTAAGGCCCCCGGACGGGAACACTGAAGCTTTCTTT. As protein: CASSLRPPDGNTEAFF.

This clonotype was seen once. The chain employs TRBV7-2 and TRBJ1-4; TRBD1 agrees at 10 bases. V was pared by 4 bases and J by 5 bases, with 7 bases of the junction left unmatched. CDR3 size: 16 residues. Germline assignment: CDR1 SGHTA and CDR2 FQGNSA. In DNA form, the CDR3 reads TGTGCCAGCAGCTCACGGGACAGGGGTCAGAATGAAAAACTGTTTTTT. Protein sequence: CASSSRDRGQNEKLFF.

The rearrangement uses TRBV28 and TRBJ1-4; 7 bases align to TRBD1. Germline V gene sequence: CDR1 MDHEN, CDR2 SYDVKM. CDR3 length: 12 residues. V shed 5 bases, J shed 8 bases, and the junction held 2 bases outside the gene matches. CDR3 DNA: TGTGCCAGCAGTGGACAGGCCGAAAAACTGTTTTTT. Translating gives CASSGQAEKLFF.